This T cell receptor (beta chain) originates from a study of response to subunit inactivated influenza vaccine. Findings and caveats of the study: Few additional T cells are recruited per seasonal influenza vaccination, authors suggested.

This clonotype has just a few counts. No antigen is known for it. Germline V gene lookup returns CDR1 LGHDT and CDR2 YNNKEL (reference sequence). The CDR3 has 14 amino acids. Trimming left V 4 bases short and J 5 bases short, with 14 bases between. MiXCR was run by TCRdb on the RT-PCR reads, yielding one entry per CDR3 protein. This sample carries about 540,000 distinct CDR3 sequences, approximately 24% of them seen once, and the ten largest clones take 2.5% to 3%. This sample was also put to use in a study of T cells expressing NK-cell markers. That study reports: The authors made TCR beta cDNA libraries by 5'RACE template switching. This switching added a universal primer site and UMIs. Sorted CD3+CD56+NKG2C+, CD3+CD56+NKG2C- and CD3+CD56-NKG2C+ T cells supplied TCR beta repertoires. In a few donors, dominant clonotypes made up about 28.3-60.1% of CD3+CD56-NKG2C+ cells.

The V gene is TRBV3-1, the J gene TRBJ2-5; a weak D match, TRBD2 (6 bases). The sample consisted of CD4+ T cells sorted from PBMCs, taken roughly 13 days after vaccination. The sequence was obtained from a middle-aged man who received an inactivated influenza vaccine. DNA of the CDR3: TGTGCCAGCAGCCGGAAGACTAGGGCGGAGACCCAGTACTTC. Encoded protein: CASSRKTRAETQYF.